This T cell receptor beta chain was profiled in a study of blood T cell repertoires in COVID-19. Study at large: Specimens from acute and convalescent COVID-19 originated in the United States, Italy and Spain. T cells, B-cell-depleted T cells, or PBMCs supplied cDNA or gDNA.

Germline lookup yields CDR1 SGHKS and CDR2 YYEKEE (reference sequence). The germline V and J ends were trimmed by 5 bases and 0 bases, with 12 bases remaining between them. The CDR3 length is 15 residues. The repertoire was sequenced with immunoSEQ multiplex PCR; TCRdb's copy has only in-frame clones and lacks some. In the table there are roughly 4,500 clones, roughly 80% of which are singletons. The sequence was collected from a human donor with active or convalescent COVID-19. The donor label of this sample is uncertain. The material sequenced was peripheral blood. J is TRBJ1-3 and V is TRBV5-5, with D perhaps TRBD1 (5 bases). The CDR3 reads CASSFDSYSGNTIYF. The CDR3 nucleotides read TGTGCCAGCAGTTTCGACAGTTACTCTGGAAACACCATATATTTT.